One and the same sample provided the 10 T cell receptor beta chains below, sequenced in a study of T cell changes during pregnancy in multiple sclerosis. The table came from immunoSEQ multiplex PCR; TCRdb's copy has only in-frame clones and leaves some out. Counted here are fewer than 70,000 clones, 85% to 95% occurring once; the ten biggest clones make up approximately 3.5%. Sequenced here: CD8+ T cells from peripheral blood mononuclear cells, sampled in the third trimester of pregnancy. These TCRs come from a female donor with multiple sclerosis, enrolled in a pregnancy study.

Worth noting for this clone: The junction and the germline gene differ at one end; a read error may be behind it. The gene calls are TRBV7-7 and TRBJ2-1; a possible D gene is TRBD1 (5 bases). The germline V gene has CDR1 SSHAT and CDR2 FNYEAQ (reference sequence). This CDR3 comprises 15 residues. The CDR3 loop is CASSARALKGDEQFF. CDR3 nucleotides: TGTGCTAGCAGCGCCCGGGCCTTAAAAGGGGATGAGCAGTTCTTC.

The rearrangement uses TRBV5-6 and TRBJ1-5; 7 nucleotides line up with TRBD1. Germline loops: CDR1 SGHDT, CDR2 YYEEEE. There are 13 residues in the CDR3. Trimming cost V 3 bases and J 10 bases; bases outside gene matches: 7. The CDR3 coding sequence is TGTGCCAGCAGCTACCAGGGGGTAGGACCCCAGCATTTT. Amino acids: CASSYQGVGPQHF.

The genes are TRBV4-1 and TRBJ2-1, with 8 nucleotides matching TRBD2. The CDR3 extends over 14 amino acids. Germline V lookup: CDR1 MGHRA, CDR2 YSYEKL. With V trimmed by 8 bases and J by 5 bases, 8 bases remained unmatched. CDR3 coding DNA: TGCGCCAGCCTACCAGACGGGAGGGACAATGAGCAGTTCTTC. Amino acid sequence: CASLPDGRDNEQFF.

This clone has only one observation. The gene calls are TRBV6-5 and TRBJ2-7; D not certain. This CDR3 comprises 14 residues. Trimming took 0 bases from V and 3 from J, leaving 9 bases between them. Germline CDR1 MNHEY, CDR2 SVGAGI. CDR3 loop: CASSYSREDYEQYF. CDR3 bases: TGTGCCAGCAGTTACTCCAGAGAGGACTACGAGCAGTACTTC.

A single count supports this clone. The rearrangement joins TRBV2 to TRBJ2-1; a possible D gene is TRBD2 (6 bases). The CDR3 length is 16 residues. Trimming left V 3 bases short and J 0 bases short, with 12 bases between. Germline CDR1 reads SNHLY; CDR2 reads FYNNEI. CDR3 amino acids: CASSERAGSSYNEQFF. As DNA, the CDR3 is TGTGCCAGCAGTGAGCGGGCGGGAAGCTCCTACAATGAGCAGTTCTTC.

The rearrangement uses TRBV5-5 and TRBJ2-1; D might be TRBD2 (6 bases). Trimming left V 1 base short and J 9 bases short, with 11 bases between. The CDR3 totals 13 residues. Germline CDR1 is SGHKS and CDR2 is YYEKEE (reference sequence). The CDR3 spells CASSLFGRGEQFF. In DNA, the CDR3 is TGTGCCAGCAGCTTGTTCGGGAGAGGTGAGCAGTTCTTC.

The gene calls are TRBV4-2 and TRBJ2-7, with TRBD1 matching 8 bases. The CDR3 is 16 residues long. The junction had 12 bases not matched to a gene; V was cut back by 4 bases and J by 4 bases. The germline gives CDR1 LGHNA, CDR2 YNFKEQ. This CDR3 is CASSPGQGMGFYEQYF. The CDR3 DNA sequence: TGTGCCAGCAGCCCCGGACAGGGTATGGGCTTTTACGAGCAGTACTTC.

The rearrangement joins TRBV13 to TRBJ2-4, with TRBD2 matching 9 bases. CDR1 and CDR2 (germline): PRHDT, FYEKMQ (reference sequence). This CDR3 is built from 16 residues. V was pared by 4 bases and J by 5 bases, with 9 bases of the junction left unmatched. CDR3 sequence reads: CASSSATGTSQNIQYF. The DNA of the CDR3 is TGTGCCAGCAGCTCCGCAACCGGGACTAGCCAAAACATTCAGTACTTC.

V and J are TRBV13 and TRBJ2-7; 8 bases align to TRBD2. The CDR3 runs 15 residues. J lost 5 bases, V lost 1 base, and 7 bases had no gene match. From germline, CDR1 is PRHDT and CDR2 FYEKMQ (reference sequence). The CDR3 loop reads CASSLVREGIDEQYF. The CDR3 coding sequence is TGTGCCAGCAGCTTAGTCCGGGAGGGCATCGACGAGCAGTACTTC.

V is TRBV6-5 and J is TRBJ2-2, with TRBD2 matching 7 bases. J lost 5 bases, V lost 7 bases, and 10 bases had no gene match. Germline lookup yields CDR1 MNHEY and CDR2 SVGAGI. The CDR3 is made up of 15 amino acids. CDR3 region: CASTQFAGVTGELFF. CDR3 bases: TGTGCCAGCACCCAATTTGCGGGAGTTACCGGGGAGCTGTTTTTT.